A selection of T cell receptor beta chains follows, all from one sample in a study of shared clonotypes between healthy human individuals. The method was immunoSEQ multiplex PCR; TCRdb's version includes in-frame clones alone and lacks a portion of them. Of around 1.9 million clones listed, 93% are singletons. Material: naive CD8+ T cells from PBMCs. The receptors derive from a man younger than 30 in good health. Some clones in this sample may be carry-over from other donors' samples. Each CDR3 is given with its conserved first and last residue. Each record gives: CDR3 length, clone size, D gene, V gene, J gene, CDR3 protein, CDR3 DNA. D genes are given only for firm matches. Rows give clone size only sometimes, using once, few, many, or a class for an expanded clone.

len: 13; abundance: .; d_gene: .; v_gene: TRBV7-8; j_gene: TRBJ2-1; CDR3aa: CASSFGLSSEQFF; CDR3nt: TGTGCCAGCAGCTTTGGACTCTCAAGTGAGCAGTTCTTC
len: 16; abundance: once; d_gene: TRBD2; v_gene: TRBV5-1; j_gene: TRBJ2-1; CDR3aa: CASSLGLAGVYNEQFF; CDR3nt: TGCGCCAGCAGCCTGGGACTAGCGGGAGTCTACAATGAGCAGTTCTTC
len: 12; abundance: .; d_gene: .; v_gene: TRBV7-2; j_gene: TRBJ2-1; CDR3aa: CASSLNRNEQFF; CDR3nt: TGTGCCAGCAGCTTGAACAGAAATGAGCAGTTCTTC
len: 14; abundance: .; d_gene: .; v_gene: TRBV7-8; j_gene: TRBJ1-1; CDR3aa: CASSRRRGGTEAFF; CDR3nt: TGTGCCAGCAGCCGACGAAGGGGGGGCACTGAAGCTTTCTTT
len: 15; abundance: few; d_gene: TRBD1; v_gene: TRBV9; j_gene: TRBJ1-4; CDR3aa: CASSVEDRAGEKLFF; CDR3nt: TGTGCCAGCAGCGTAGAAGACAGGGCCGGCGAAAAACTGTTTTTT
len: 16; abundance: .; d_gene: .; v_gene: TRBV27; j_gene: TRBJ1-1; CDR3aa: CASSLSPGAGNTEAFF; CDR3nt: TGTGCCAGCAGTTTATCGCCCGGGGCCGGTAACACTGAAGCTTTCTTT
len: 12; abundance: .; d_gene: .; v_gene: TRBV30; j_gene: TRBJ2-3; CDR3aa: CAWSWTENTQYF; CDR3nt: TGTGCCTGGAGTTGGACAGAGAATACGCAGTATTTT
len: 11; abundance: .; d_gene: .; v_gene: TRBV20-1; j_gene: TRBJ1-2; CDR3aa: CSASTDYGYTF; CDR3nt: TGCAGTGCTAGTACGGACTATGGCTACACCTTC
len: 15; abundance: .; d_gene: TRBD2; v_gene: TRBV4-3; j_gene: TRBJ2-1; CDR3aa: CATQREASSYNEQFF; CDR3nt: TGCGCCACCCAACGGGAGGCGAGCTCCTACAATGAGCAGTTCTTC
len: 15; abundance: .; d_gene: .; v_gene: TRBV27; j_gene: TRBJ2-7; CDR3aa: CASSYGLSQGGEQYF; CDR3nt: TGTGCCAGCAGTTACGGCCTTTCCCAAGGCGGCGAGCAGTACTTC
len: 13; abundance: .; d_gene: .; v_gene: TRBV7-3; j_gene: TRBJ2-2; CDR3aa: CASSLHHTGELFF; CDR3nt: TGTGCCAGCAGCTTACACCACACCGGGGAGCTGTTTTTT
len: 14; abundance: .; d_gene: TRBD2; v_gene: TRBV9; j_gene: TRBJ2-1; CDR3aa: CASSVRTSPNEQFF; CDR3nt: TGTGCCAGCAGCGTAAGGACTAGCCCCAATGAGCAGTTCTTC
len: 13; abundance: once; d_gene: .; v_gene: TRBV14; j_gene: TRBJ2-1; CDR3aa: CASSQEGWNEQFF; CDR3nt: TGTGCCAGCAGCCAAGAGGGATGGAATGAGCAGTTCTTC
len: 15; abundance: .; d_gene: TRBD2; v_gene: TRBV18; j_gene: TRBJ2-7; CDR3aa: CASSRTSGRIEEQYF; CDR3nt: TGTGCCAGCTCACGGACTAGCGGGAGAATAGAAGAGCAGTACTTC
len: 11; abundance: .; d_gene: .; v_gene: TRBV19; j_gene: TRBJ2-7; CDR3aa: CASSIAGEQYF; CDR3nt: TGTGCCAGTAGTATAGCGGGGGAGCAGTACTTC
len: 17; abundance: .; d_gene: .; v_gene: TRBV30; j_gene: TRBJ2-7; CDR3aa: CAWSSRFPRGVSYEQYF; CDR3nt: TGTGCCTGGAGTTCCCGTTTCCCCAGGGGGGTCTCCTACGAGCAGTACTTC
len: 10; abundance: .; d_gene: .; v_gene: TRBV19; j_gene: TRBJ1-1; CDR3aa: CASMGSEAFF; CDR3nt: TGTGCCAGCATGGGTTCTGAAGCTTTCTTT
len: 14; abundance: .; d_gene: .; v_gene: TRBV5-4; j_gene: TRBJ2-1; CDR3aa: CASSLAGAGIEQFF; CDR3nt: TGTGCCAGCAGCTTGGCCGGTGCGGGGATAGAGCAGTTCTTC
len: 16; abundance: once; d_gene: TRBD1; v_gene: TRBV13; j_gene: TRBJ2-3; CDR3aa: CASSSPLTGGTDTQYF; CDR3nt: TGTGCCAGCAGCTCACCGCTGACAGGGGGCACAGATACGCAGTATTTT
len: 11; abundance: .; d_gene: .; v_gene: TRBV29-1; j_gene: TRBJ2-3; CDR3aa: CSVDVDGEQYF; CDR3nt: TGCAGCGTCGATGTGGACGGTGAACAGTATTTT
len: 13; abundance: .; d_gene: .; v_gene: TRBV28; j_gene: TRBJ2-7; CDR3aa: CATTGGSHLEQYF; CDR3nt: TGTGCCACCACTGGGGGTTCTCATTTGGAGCAGTACTTC
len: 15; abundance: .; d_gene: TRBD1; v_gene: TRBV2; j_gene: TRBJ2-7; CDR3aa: CASSEAGGVNYEQYF; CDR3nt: TGTGCCAGCAGTGAAGCAGGGGGCGTAAACTACGAGCAGTACTTC